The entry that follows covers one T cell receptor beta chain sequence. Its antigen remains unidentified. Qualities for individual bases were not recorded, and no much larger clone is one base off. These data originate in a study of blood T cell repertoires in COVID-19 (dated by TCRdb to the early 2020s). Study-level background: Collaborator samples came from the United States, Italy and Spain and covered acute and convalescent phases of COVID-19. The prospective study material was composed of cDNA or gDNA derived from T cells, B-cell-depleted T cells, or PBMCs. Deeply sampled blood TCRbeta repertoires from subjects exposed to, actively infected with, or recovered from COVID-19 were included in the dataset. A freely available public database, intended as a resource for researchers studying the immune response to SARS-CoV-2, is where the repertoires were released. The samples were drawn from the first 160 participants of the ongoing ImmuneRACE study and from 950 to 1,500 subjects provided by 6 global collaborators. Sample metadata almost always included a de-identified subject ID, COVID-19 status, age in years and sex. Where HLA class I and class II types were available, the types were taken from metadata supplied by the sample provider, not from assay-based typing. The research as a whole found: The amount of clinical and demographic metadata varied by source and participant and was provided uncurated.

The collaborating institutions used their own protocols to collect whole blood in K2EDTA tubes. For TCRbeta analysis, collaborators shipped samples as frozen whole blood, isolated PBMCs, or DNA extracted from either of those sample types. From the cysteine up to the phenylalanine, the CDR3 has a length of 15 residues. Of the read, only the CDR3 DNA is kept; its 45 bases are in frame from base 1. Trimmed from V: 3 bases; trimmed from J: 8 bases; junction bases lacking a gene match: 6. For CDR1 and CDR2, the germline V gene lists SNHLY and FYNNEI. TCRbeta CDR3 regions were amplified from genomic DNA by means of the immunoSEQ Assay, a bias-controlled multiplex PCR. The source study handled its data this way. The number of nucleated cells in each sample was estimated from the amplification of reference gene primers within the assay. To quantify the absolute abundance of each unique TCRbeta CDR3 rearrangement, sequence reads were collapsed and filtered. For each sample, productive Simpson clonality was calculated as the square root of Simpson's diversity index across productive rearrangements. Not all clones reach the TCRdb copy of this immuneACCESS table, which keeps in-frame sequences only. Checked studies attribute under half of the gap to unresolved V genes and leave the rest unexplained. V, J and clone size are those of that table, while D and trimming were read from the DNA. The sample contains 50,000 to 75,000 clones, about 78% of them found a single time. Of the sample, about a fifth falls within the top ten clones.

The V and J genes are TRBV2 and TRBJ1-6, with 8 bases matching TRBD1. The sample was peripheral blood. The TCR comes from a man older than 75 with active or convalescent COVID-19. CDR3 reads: CASSEVTGVYSPLHF. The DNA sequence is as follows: TGTGCCAGCAGTGAGGTGACAGGGGTATATTCACCCCTCCACTTT.